The present entry profiles one T cell receptor (beta chain) with its context. This record comes from a study of shared clonotypes between healthy human individuals. Study at large: Two female and three male donors aged 18 to 49 were enrolled.

Some clones are missing from TCRdb's copy, which holds only in-frame ones; the method was immunoSEQ multiplex PCR. Among 980,000 or so clones listed, about 80% were seen once. Germline-derived CDR1 and CDR2 are SGHKS and YYEKEE (reference sequence). Trimming removed 0 bases from V and 12 bases from J; junction bases left unmatched: 11. This CDR3 comprises 16 residues. The sample was memory CD4+ T cells sorted from blood. The subset here: CD45RA-negative fraction. The receptor comes from a man aged 18 to 29 in good health. The V and J genes are TRBV5-5 and TRBJ2-1, with 11 bases identical to TRBD2. Here the CDR3 reads CASSLVGGTSGHGQFF. The CDR3 bases are TGTGCCAGCAGCTTGGTAGGGGGGACTAGCGGTCATGGGCAGTTCTTC.